These 32 T cell receptor beta chains came from one sample sequenced in a study of T cell repertoires in cytomegalovirus infection. One entry per CDR3 protein, called by TCRdb with MiXCR from the reads. The table includes about 52,000 distinct CDR3 sequences, around a fifth detected once. What these receptors recognize is not known. The sequenced sample was CD8+ T cells from cultured PBMCs, obtained from culture after CMV antigen stimulation. Source of these receptors: a human donor in good health (CMV status not recorded). Some clones in this sample may be carry-over from other donors' samples.

The chain carries TRBV7-8 and TRBJ2-7; D is ambiguous. This CDR3 contains 14 residues. Germline V gene lookup returns CDR1 SGHVS and CDR2 FQNEAQ. Trimming took off 0 bases at V and 3 bases at J, with 9 bases between the two ends. As DNA, the CDR3 is TGTGCCAGCAGCTTAGCGGGTACACTCTACGAGCAGTACTTC. It yields the protein CASSLAGTLYEQYF. The whole variable domain, remainder taken from reference TRBV7-8 and TRBJ2-7, is GAGVSQSPRYKVAKRGQDVALRCDPISGHVSLFWYQQALGQGPEFLTYFQNEAQLDKSGLPSDRFFAERPEGSVSTLKIQRTQQEDSAVYLCASSLAGTLYEQYFGPGTRLTVT.

This clonotype has only a few counts. The rearrangement uses TRBV6-2 or TRBV6-3 and TRBJ2-7; 9 bases map to TRBD1. This CDR3 contains 17 residues. V shed 6 bases, J shed 2 bases, and the junction held 14 bases outside the gene matches. The germline V gene encodes CDR1 MNHEY and CDR2 SVGEGT. The CDR3 DNA follows: TGTGCCAGCAGCCTACCTGATCCCGGGACAGGGACCTACGAGCAGTACTTC. It specifies CASSLPDPGTGTYEQYF.

The rearrangement uses TRBV7-9 and TRBJ1-1, with a tentative D call TRBD1 (5 bases). The CDR3 is 14 residues long. Germline V gene data show CDR1 as SEHNR and CDR2 as FQNEAQ (reference sequence). Trimming took off 5 bases at V and 7 bases at J, with 17 bases between the two ends. This chain's CDR3 is CASSRPGREDEAFF. The CDR3 DNA follows: TGTGCCAGCAGCCGTCCGGGACGTGAGGATGAAGCTTTCTTT. Complete variable domain (other parts from reference TRBV7-9 and TRBJ1-1): DTGVSQNPRHKITKRGQNVTFRCDPISEHNRLYWYRQTLGQGPEFLTYFQNEAQLEKSRLLSDRFSAERPKGSFSTLEIQRTEQGDSAMYLCASSRPGREDEAFFGQGTRLTVV.

The CDR3 DNA reads as TGTGCCAGCAGCCCAAGACAGGGGAGGAATAATTCACCCCTCCACTTT. It translates to CASSPRQGRNNSPLHF. The V gene is TRBV7-9, the J gene TRBJ1-6, with 8 bases that match TRBD1. Per the germline V gene, CDR1 is SEHNR and CDR2 is FQNEAQ (reference sequence). The CDR3 sequence is 16 residues long. Unmatched junction bases numbered 8, after V lost 5 bases and J lost 5 bases.

The CDR3 nucleotides are TGTGCCAGCAGCCCAGGGGTCTCCTACGAGCAGTACTTC. Residues: CASSPGVSYEQYF. This chain connects TRBV7-9 to TRBJ2-7, with D perhaps TRBD1 (6 bases). The CDR3 contains 13 residues. Germline assignment: CDR1 SEHNR and CDR2 FQNEAQ (reference sequence). V was shortened by 5 bases and J by 0 bases, with 8 bases between the two germline ends.

V is TRBV6-2 or TRBV6-3 and J is TRBJ2-3; TRBD2 aligns across 12 bases. V lost 0 bases and J lost 4; bases outside the gene matches: 17. Germline-derived CDR1 and CDR2 are MNHEY and SVGEGT. The CDR3 contains 21 residues. The CDR3 sequence is CASSYSSGLAGAPFRSDTQYF. As DNA, the CDR3 is TGTGCCAGCAGTTACTCTTCGGGACTAGCGGGCGCTCCATTTCGCTCAGATACGCAGTATTTT.

This clonotype has only a few counts. The rearrangement joins TRBV11-2 to TRBJ2-5; the D gene is possibly TRBD2 (5 bases). V was pared by 2 bases and J by 2 bases, with 12 bases between. There are 15 residues in the CDR3. Per germline, CDR1 SGHAT and CDR2 FQNNGV. CDR3 loop: CASSLYSSSQETQYF. For the CDR3, the DNA is TGTGCCAGCAGCTTATATTCTAGCAGTCAAGAGACCCAGTACTTC.

This clonotype has only a few counts. J is TRBJ1-2 and V is TRBV7-9; D ambiguous. The CDR3 extends over 15 amino acids. CDR1 SEHNR and CDR2 FQNEAQ come from the germline V gene (reference sequence). V lost 5 bases, J lost 4 bases, and 17 bases lay in between. Here the CDR3 reads CASSPEARGGYGYTF. CDR3 DNA: TGTGCCAGCAGCCCAGAGGCCCGGGGTGGCTATGGCTACACCTTC.

This rearrangement joins TRBV11-3 to TRBJ2-1, with TRBD2 identical over 13 bases. Germline assignment: CDR1 SGHNT and CDR2 YENEEA. The CDR3 has 14 amino acids. The V segment lost 6 bases and the J segment 9 bases; nucleotides outside the gene matches: 5. CDR3 sequence (DNA): TGTGCCAGCAGTAGACTAGCGGGGGGCGCTGAGCAGTTCTTC. Translated: CASSRLAGGAEQFF.

CDR3 amino acids: CASSAYRVSTEAFF. CDR3 nucleotide sequence: TGTGCCAGCAGCGCCTACAGGGTTTCGACTGAAGCTTTCTTT. V and J are TRBV7-2 and TRBJ1-1; D may be TRBD1 (6 bases). With 5 bases removed from V and 5 bases from J, the gap between germline ends came to 15 bases. The germline CDR1 and CDR2 sequences are SGHTA and FQGNSA. This CDR3 spans 14 amino acids.

This chain connects TRBV6-2 or TRBV6-3 to TRBJ2-7; 7 bases are shared with TRBD1. Trimming took 2 bases from V and 0 from J; bases not matched to a gene: 19. The CDR3 has 20 amino acids. Germline CDR1 MNHEY, CDR2 SVGEGT. The CDR3 DNA reads as TGTGCCAGCAGTTACCCTTCCCGGGACAGCGTTCAATCGTTCTCCTACGAGCAGTACTTC. This encodes CASSYPSRDSVQSFSYEQYF.

J is TRBJ2-7 and V is TRBV10-3, with 8 bases fitting TRBD1. The CDR3 is made up of 13 amino acids. V lost 5 bases, J lost 3 bases, and 3 bases stayed unmatched. Germline V gene sequence: CDR1 ENHRY, CDR2 SYGVKD. CDR3 sequence: CAISPGQGYEQYF. CDR3 coding DNA: TGTGCCATCAGTCCCGGACAGGGCTACGAGCAGTACTTC.

The CDR3 sequence: CASIPRGGTDTQYF. Here the CDR3 DNA reads TGTGCCAGCATCCCCCGGGGAGGCACAGATACGCAGTATTTT. V is TRBV7-9 and J is TRBJ2-3, with a possible D match to TRBD2 (5 bases). Germline V lookup: CDR1 SEHNR, CDR2 FQNEAQ (reference sequence). There are 14 residues in the CDR3. Trimming cost V 7 bases and J 1 base, with 12 bases left between them.

The CDR3 loop reads CASSLSFQVSPLHF. The DNA of the CDR3 is TGTGCCAGCAGTTTATCGTTCCAGGTTTCACCCCTCCACTTT. This sequence joins TRBV27 and TRBJ1-6; D unresolved. There are 14 residues in the CDR3. V was pared by 0 bases and J by 9 bases, with 9 bases between. Germline assignment: CDR1 MNHEY and CDR2 SMNVEV (reference sequence).

This clonotype has only a few counts. This chain uses TRBV28 with TRBJ2-3, with D possibly TRBD2 on 5 matching bases. Germline values: CDR1 MDHEN, CDR2 SYDVKM. Trimming left V 7 bases short and J 5 bases short, with 19 bases between. This CDR3 region has 15 residues. The CDR3 DNA follows: TGTGCCAGCACTCCGCGGGCCCTAGTTGGAGATACGCAGTATTTT. Protein sequence: CASTPRALVGDTQYF.

This clonotype was detected a few times. V usage is TRBV6-1 and J usage is TRBJ2-7, with D perhaps matching TRBD1 (6 bases). Trimming took 2 bases from V and 2 from J, leaving 13 bases between them. This CDR3 region has 15 residues. Looked up from germline, CDR1 is MNHNS and CDR2 is SASEGT. CDR3 amino acids: CASSEPTGKPYEQYF. Written as DNA, the CDR3 is TGTGCCAGCAGTGAACCGACAGGAAAACCCTACGAGCAGTACTTC.

CDR3 protein: CASSPLGLPSYEQYF. The DNA of the CDR3 is TGTGCCAGCAGCCCTTTAGGACTACCATCCTACGAGCAGTACTTC. V is TRBV7-2 and J is TRBJ2-7; D perhaps matches TRBD2 (6 bases). The CDR3 runs to 15 residues. V lost 5 bases, J lost 1 base, and 15 bases lay in between. CDR1 and CDR2 (germline): SGHTA, FQGNSA. The entire variable domain, with the rest obtained from reference TRBV7-2 and TRBJ2-7, is as follows: GAGVSQSPSNKVTEKGKDVELRCDPISGHTALYWYRQSLGQGLEFLIYFQGNSAPDKSGLPSDRFSAERTGGSVSTLTIQRTQQEDSAVYLCASSPLGLPSYEQYFGPGTRLTVT.

There are a few counts of this clonotype. The chain couples TRBV19 to TRBJ1-5; D is ambiguous. Germline-derived CDR1 and CDR2 are LNHDA and SQIVND (reference sequence). Trimming took off 1 base at V and 4 bases at J, with 11 bases between the two ends. This CDR3 has 15 amino acids. This chain's CDR3 is CASSIVSTGNQPQHF. The CDR3 DNA sequence: TGTGCCAGTAGTATAGTCAGTACGGGGAATCAGCCCCAGCATTTT.

The chain employs TRBV5-6 and TRBJ1-1, with 7 bases fitting TRBD1. V shed 4 bases, J shed 0 bases, and the junction held 6 bases outside the gene matches. The CDR3 has 15 amino acids. In germline, CDR1 is SGHDT, CDR2 YYEEEE. The chain's CDR3 is CASSVEGQMNTEAFF. The CDR3 DNA follows: TGTGCCAGCAGCGTTGAGGGACAGATGAACACTGAAGCTTTCTTT.

The CDR3 loop reads CASSYPAVGGEKLFF. CDR3 DNA sequence: TGTGCCAGCAGTTACCCGGCCGTCGGTGGAGAAAAACTGTTTTTT. The genes are TRBV6-2 or TRBV6-3 and TRBJ1-4; D gene ambiguous. The V gene's germline CDR1 is MNHEY and CDR2 SVGEGT. V shed 2 bases and J shed 8 bases, with 15 bases lying between them. This CDR3 has 15 amino acids.

The CDR3 coding sequence is TGTGCCAGCAGTTACCTTCCCGGGACTTTGAACACTGAAGCTTTCTTT. It specifies CASSYLPGTLNTEAFF. The gene calls are TRBV6-5 and TRBJ1-1; possibly TRBD1 for D (5 bases). V dropped 2 bases and J dropped 0 bases, with 13 bases sitting between them. The CDR3 has 16 amino acids. CDR1 and CDR2 (germline): MNHEY, SVGAGI.

This clonotype was seen more than once but under ten times. This chain connects TRBV6-6 to TRBJ1-1, with a tentative D call TRBD1 (6 bases). V dropped 4 bases and J dropped 1 base, with 10 bases sitting between them. CDR3 length equals 14 residues. Looked up from germline, CDR1 is MNHNY and CDR2 is SVGAGI (reference sequence). The CDR3 DNA reads as TGTGCCAGCAGTTCGGACAGAGGGAACACTGAAGCTTTCTTT. Its translation is CASSSDRGNTEAFF.

The rearrangement joins TRBV7-9 to TRBJ2-7, with 8 bases lining up with TRBD1. The CDR3 loop spans 15 amino acids. V shed 5 bases, J shed 0 bases, and the junction held 6 bases outside the gene matches. Germline V gene lookup returns CDR1 SEHNR and CDR2 FQNEAQ (reference sequence). The CDR3 DNA follows: TGTGCCAGCAGCCCCGGACAGGGCGGCTCCTACGAGCAGTACTTC. Encoded protein: CASSPGQGGSYEQYF.

The J gene is TRBJ2-1, the V gene TRBV4-1; D remains unclear. The CDR3 has 16 amino acids. V gave up 3 bases and J gave up 7 bases, with 19 bases separating them. Per the germline V gene, CDR1 is MGHRA and CDR2 is YSYEKL. The CDR3 sequence: CASSQQLTEVWNEQFF. DNA of the CDR3: TGCGCCAGCAGCCAGCAGCTAACCGAGGTTTGGAATGAGCAGTTCTTC.

This clonotype has more than one count but fewer than ten. The rearrangement uses TRBV23-1 and TRBJ1-1, with a weak D call TRBD1 (6 bases). TRBV23-1 is reported as an ORF; its role is uncertain. V lost 2 bases, J lost 0 bases, and 7 bases lay in between. The CDR3 has 14 residues. The CDR3 coding sequence is TGCGCCAGCAGTCAAGGACAGATGAACACTGAAGCTTTCTTT. This gives the protein CASSQGQMNTEAFF.

This clonotype was detected only a few times. The chain carries TRBV11-2 and TRBJ1-1; D is unresolved. V dropped 3 bases and J dropped 7 bases, with 6 bases sitting between them. Germline V gene data show CDR1 as SGHAT and CDR2 as FQNNGV. The CDR3 totals 11 residues. The DNA of the CDR3 is TGTGCCAGCAGCTTCGGCAGTGAAGCTTTCTTT. This encodes CASSFGSEAFF.

Many counts were recorded for this clonotype. This rearrangement joins TRBV7-9 to TRBJ1-6; the D gene is possibly TRBD1 (5 bases). Germline values: CDR1 SEHNR, CDR2 FQNEAQ (reference sequence). The V gene lost 3 bases and the J gene lost 10 bases, with 13 bases spanning the gap. This CDR3 is built from 14 residues. The CDR3 DNA reads as TGTGCCAGCAGCTTCGACCCAGGGAGGTCACCCCTCCACTTT. It codes for CASSFDPGRSPLHF.

V gene TRBV4-1 combines with J gene TRBJ1-5; TRBD1 is a possible D gene (5 bases). Germline V gives CDR1 MGHRA, CDR2 YSYEKL. There are 15 residues in the CDR3. Trimming removed 0 bases at V and 2 bases at J, with 8 bases between. Written as DNA, the CDR3 is TGCGCCAGCAGCCAAGATATCAGGGGCAATCAGCCCCAGCATTTT. It codes for CASSQDIRGNQPQHF.

This chain joins TRBV28 and TRBJ1-1; D gene unclear. CDR1 is MDHEN, CDR2 SYDVKM, per germline. V was pared by 2 bases and J by 1 base, with 5 bases between. This CDR3 has 13 residues. The CDR3 region is CASSLDKNTEAFF. CDR3 nucleotide sequence: TGTGCCAGCAGTTTAGATAAGAACACTGAAGCTTTCTTT. Using reference TRBV28 and TRBJ1-1 for the parts outside the CDR3, the full variable domain is DVKVTQSSRYLVKRTGEKVFLECVQDMDHENMFWYRQDPGLGLRLIYFSYDVKMKEKGDIPEGYSVSREKKERFSLILESASTNQTSMYLCASSLDKNTEAFFGQGTRLTVV.

The genes are TRBV27 and TRBJ2-3, with TRBD2 matching over 11 bases. The CDR3 has 17 amino acids. V dropped 1 base and J dropped 4; count of bases not matched to a gene: 7. CDR1 and CDR2 from the germline V gene are MNHEY and SMNVEV (reference sequence). The CDR3 DNA follows: TGTGCCAGCAGTTTATACGCAGGGACTAGCGGTTCAGATACGCAGTATTTT. Its translation: CASSLYAGTSGSDTQYF.

This clonotype occurred a few times. The chain employs TRBV7-8 and TRBJ2-2; TRBD1 agrees at 9 bases. CDR1 and CDR2 from the germline V gene are SGHVS and FQNEAQ. The trim removed 1 base at V and 9 bases at J, leaving 6 bases unmatched. This CDR3 region has 15 residues. CDR3 nucleotide sequence: TGTGCCAGCAGCTTAGAAGGGACAGGGCGTCGGGAGCTGTTTTTT. As protein: CASSLEGTGRRELFF.

CDR3 protein: CASSFDRTSNQPQHF. The CDR3 DNA reads TGTGCCAGCAGCTTTGACAGGACTAGCAATCAGCCCCAGCATTTT. The chain joins TRBV6-5 to TRBJ1-5, with a weak D call TRBD1 (6 bases). Trimming pared 6 bases from V and 0 bases from J, leaving 12 bases between. CDR1 is MNHEY, CDR2 SVGAGI, per germline. The CDR3 has 15 amino acids.